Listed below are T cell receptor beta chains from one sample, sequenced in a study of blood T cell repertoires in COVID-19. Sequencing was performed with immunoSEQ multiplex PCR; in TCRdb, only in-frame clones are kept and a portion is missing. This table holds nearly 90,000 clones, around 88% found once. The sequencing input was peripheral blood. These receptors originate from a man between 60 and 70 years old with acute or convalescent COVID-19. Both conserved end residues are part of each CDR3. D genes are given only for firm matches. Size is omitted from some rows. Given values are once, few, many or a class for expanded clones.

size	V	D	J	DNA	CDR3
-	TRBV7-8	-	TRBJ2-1	TGTGCCAGCAGCTTACTCGACAATGAGCAGTTCTTC	CASSLLDNEQFF
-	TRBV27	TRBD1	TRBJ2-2	TGTGCCAGCAGTTTAAGCGGCAGGGGGTTAAGAGCCGGGGAGCTGTTTTTT	CASSLSGRGLRAGELFF
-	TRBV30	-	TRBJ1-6	TGTGCCTGGACGGTGGACAAAGATTCACCCCTCCACTTT	CAWTVDKDSPLHF
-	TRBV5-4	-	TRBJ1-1	TGTGCCAGCAGCTTGGGGGGAGAAATGAACACTGAAGCTTTCTTT	CASSLGGEMNTEAFF
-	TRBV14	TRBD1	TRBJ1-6	TGTGCCAGCAGCCTTAAACAGGGGGGGAGTTCACCCCTCCACTTT	CASSLKQGGSSPLHF
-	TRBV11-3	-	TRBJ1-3	TGTGCCAGCAGCTTATCACGGTTTGGTGGAAACACCATATATTTT	CASSLSRFGGNTIYF
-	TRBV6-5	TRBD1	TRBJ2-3	TGTGCCAGCGGGACAGGAGAATTTCCAGATACGCAGTATTTT	CASGTGEFPDTQYF
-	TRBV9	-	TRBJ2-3	TGTGCCAGCAGCGCCACTACCAGCACAGATACGCAGTATTTT	CASSATTSTDTQYF
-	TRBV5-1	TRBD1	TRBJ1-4	TGCGCCAGCAGCAAAGGACAGGGGGGAGAAAAACTGTTTTTT	CASSKGQGGEKLFF
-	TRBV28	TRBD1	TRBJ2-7	TGTGCCAGCACCTCGGGACAGGGGTGGAACGAGCAGTACTTC	CASTSGQGWNEQYF
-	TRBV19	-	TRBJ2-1	TGTGCCAGTAGTATAGATATGGGGGACACGCGATCTAACAATGAGCAGTTCTTC	CASSIDMGDTRSNNEQFF
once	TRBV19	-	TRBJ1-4	TGTGCCAGTAGTATTTATCAAACGCGGGTAAATGAAAAACTGTTTTTT	CASSIYQTRVNEKLFF
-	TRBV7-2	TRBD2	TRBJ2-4	TGTGCCAGCAGCCCCCACCGGGGGGACATTCAGTACTTC	CASSPHRGDIQYF
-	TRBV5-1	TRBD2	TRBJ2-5	TGCGCCAGCAGCATCTGGACTAGCGGGAAAGAGACCCAGTACTTC	CASSIWTSGKETQYF
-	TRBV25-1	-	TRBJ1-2	TGTGCCAGCAGTGATGGTCTGAAACTCGCCTTC	CASSDGLKLAF
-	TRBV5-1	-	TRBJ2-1	TGCGCCAGCAGCAGTCAGGGGGGCTCCTACAATGAGCAGTTCTTC	CASSSQGGSYNEQFF
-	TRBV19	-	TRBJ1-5	TGTGCCAGTAGTGCCGGAGAGGGTTTCCAGCCCCAGCATTTT	CASSAGEGFQPQHF
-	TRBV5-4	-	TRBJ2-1	TGTGCCAGCAGCTTGGCAGGTTTCGATGAGCAGTTCTTC	CASSLAGFDEQFF
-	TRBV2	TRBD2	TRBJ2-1	TGTGCCAGCAGCCTTAGCGGGAGTCCTCATGAGCAGTTCTTC	CASSLSGSPHEQFF
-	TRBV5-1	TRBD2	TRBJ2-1	TGCGCCAGCAGCTTGGAGACTAGCGGGACCGCGGGTGAGCAGTTCTTC	CASSLETSGTAGEQFF
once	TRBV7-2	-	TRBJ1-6	TGTGCCAGCAGCTTAATAGGAACAGGCAATTCACCCCTCCACTTT	CASSLIGTGNSPLHF
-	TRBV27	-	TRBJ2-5	TGTGCCAGCAGCCCCTCGTACCAAGAGACCCAGTACTTC	CASSPSYQETQYF
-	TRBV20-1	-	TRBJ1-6	TGCAGTGCTAGTGGTGGACAGTCCAGTTTTTCACCCCTCCACTTT	CSASGGQSSFSPLHF
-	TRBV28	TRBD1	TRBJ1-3	TGTGCCAGCACCAACAGGGGAATAACTGGAAACACCATATATTTT	CASTNRGITGNTIYF
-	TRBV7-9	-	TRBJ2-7	TGTGCCAGCACCGAGTTGGGGAGGGAGCAGTACTTC	CASTELGREQYF
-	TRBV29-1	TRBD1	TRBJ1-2	TGCAGCGTGACCGTTACAGGGGCCCCTCATGGCTACACCTTC	CSVTVTGAPHGYTF
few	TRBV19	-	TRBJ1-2	TGTGCCAGTAGTGCCCGGACAGCTCCCTATGGCTACACCTTC	CASSARTAPYGYTF
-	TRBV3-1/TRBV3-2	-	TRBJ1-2	TGTGCCAGCAGCCAAGACGGGACACGAGATGGGGGCTACACCTTC	CASSQDGTRDGGYTF
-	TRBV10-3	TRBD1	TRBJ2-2	TGTGCCATCCTCAGGGGGATCTCGAACACCGGGGAGCTGTTTTTT	CAILRGISNTGELFF
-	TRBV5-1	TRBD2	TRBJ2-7	TGCGCCAGCAGCTTGTATGCGGGGCCTAGCGGGAGTTCCTACGAGCAGTACTTC	CASSLYAGPSGSSYEQYF
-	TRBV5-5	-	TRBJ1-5	TGTGCCAGCAGCTTGGGGCATAGCAATCAGCCCCAGCATTTT	CASSLGHSNQPQHF
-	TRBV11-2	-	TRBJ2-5	TGTGCCAGCAGCCGCAGGGGTACGGTGGGAGAGACCCAGTACTTC	CASSRRGTVGETQYF
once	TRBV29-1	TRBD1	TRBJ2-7	TGCAGCGCTAGACAGGGGGGCCTCTACGAGCAGTACTTC	CSARQGGLYEQYF
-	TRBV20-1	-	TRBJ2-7	TGCAGTGCTAGAGGAAGCTCCTGGCAGTACTTC	CSARGSSWQYF
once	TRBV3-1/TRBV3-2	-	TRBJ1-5	TGTGCCAGCAGCCCCCGAGGTCCGGGGCCCCAGCATTTT	CASSPRGPGPQHF
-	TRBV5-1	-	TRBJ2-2	TGCGCCAGCAGCTTGGCAGGTTTCACCGGGGAGCTGTTTTTT	CASSLAGFTGELFF
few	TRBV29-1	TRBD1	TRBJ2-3	TGCAGCGTTGAAACACAGGGGCCAGATACGCAGTATTTT	CSVETQGPDTQYF
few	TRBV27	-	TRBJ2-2	TGTGCCAGCACCCTGGAGGGAGTCCCCGGGGAGCTGTTTTTT	CASTLEGVPGELFF
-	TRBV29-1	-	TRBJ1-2	TGCAGCGTTGACCGGGGGACCTATGGCTACACCTTC	CSVDRGTYGYTF
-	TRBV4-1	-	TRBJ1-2	TGCGCCAGCAGCCAATCCCTGACAGGACCTTATGGCTACACCTTC	CASSQSLTGPYGYTF
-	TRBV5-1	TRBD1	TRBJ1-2	TGCGCCAGCAGCTTGGGGACAGGGTTTGGCTACACCTTC	CASSLGTGFGYTF
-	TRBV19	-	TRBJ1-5	TGTGCCAGTAGAGAATTTACAGGGCCCAGCAATCAGCCCCAGCATTTT	CASREFTGPSNQPQHF
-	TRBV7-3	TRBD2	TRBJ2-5	TGTGCCAGCTCGGGGGGGCCCCAAGAGACCCAGTACTTC	CASSGGPQETQYF
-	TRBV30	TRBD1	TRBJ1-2	TGTGCCTGGAGTGTTGTGCGGCAGGGGGCTAACTATGGCTACACCTTC	CAWSVVRQGANYGYTF
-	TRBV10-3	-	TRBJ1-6	TGTGCCATCAGTGGGACAGATAATTCACCCCTCCACTTT	CAISGTDNSPLHF
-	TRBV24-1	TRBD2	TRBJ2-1	TGTGCCACCAGTGATGTTACGGGACTAGGTGGCAATGAGCAGTTCTTC	CATSDVTGLGGNEQFF
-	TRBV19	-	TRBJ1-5	TGTGCCAGTAGTATCGGGGGGTGGGACAATCAGCCCCAGCATTTT	CASSIGGWDNQPQHF
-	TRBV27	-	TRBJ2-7	TGTGCCAGCAGTCCCGACAGAAGAAACGAGCAGTACTTC	CASSPDRRNEQYF
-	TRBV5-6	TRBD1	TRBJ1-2	TGTGCCAGCAGCTTGGGCTCCGGGACAGGGGGCGAGGGCTACACCTTC	CASSLGSGTGGEGYTF
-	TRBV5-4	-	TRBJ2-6	TGTGCCAGCAGCTTGGGGAGTCACTCTGGGGCCAACGTCCTGACTTTC	CASSLGSHSGANVLTF
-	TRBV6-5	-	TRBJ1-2	TGTGCCAGCAGTTACTCGGGCTCCTCTAACTATGGCTACACCTTC	CASSYSGSSNYGYTF
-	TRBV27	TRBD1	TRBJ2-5	TGTGCCAGCAGCCGGGACAGGCAAGAGACCCAGTACTTC	CASSRDRQETQYF
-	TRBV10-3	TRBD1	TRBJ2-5	TGTGCCATCAGAGGACAGGGGCAAGAGACCCAGTACTTC	CAIRGQGQETQYF
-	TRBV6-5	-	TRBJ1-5	TGTGCCAGCAGTACAAGTCAGGGTTATCAGCCCCAGCATTTT	CASSTSQGYQPQHF
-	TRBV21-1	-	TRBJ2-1	TGTGCCAGCAGCAGACGGTATTCGGGAAGCTCCTACAATGAGCAGTTCTTC	CASSRRYSGSSYNEQFF
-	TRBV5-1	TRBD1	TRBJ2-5	TGCGCCAGCAGCTTGGTAACAGGGGTCGGACAAGAGACCCAGTACTTC	CASSLVTGVGQETQYF
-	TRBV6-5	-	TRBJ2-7	TGTGCCAGCAGTCCCGAGGTCTTCTACGAGCAGTACTTC	CASSPEVFYEQYF